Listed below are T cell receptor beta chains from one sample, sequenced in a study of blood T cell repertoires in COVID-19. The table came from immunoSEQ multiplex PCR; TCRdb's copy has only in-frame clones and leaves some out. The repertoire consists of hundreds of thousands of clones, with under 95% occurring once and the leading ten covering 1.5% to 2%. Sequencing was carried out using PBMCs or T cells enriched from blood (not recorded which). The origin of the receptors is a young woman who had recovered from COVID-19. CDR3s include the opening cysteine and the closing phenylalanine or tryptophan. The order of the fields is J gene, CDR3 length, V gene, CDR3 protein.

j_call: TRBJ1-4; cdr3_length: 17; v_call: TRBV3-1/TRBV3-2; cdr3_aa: CASSQGQGPGLRKKLFF
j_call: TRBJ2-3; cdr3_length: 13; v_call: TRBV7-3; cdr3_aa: CASTDQRGDTQYF
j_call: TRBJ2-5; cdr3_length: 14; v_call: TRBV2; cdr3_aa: CASNLRGDEETQYF
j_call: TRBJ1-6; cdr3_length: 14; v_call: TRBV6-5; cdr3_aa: CASSLTGNNSPLHF
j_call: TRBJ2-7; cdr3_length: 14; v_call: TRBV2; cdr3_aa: CASSEGLLSYEQYF
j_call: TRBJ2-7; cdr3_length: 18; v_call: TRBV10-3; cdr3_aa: CAISESNEYDRGDYEQYF
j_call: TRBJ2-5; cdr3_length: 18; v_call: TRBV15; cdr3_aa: CATSSQIGLDRYQETQYF
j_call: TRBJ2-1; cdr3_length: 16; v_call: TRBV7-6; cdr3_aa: CASSLRPSGGANEQFF
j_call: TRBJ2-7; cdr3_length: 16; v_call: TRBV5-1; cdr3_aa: CASSWTGKVGGYEQYF
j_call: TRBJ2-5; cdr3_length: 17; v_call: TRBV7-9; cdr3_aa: CASSFHFGTGALETQYF
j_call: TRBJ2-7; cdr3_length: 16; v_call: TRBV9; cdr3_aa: CASSVAGTGGTYEQYF
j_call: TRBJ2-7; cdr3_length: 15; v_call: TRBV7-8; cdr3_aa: CASSLTSGTTYEQYF
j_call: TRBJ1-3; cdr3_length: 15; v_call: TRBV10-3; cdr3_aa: CASRIDRADGNTIYF
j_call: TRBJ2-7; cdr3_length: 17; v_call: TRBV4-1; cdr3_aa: CASSQGFGGAGSYEQYF
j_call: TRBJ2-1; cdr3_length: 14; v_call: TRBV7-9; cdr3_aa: CASSFGQGENEQFF
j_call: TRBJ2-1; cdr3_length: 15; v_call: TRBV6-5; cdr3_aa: CASSYRAGGRSEQFF
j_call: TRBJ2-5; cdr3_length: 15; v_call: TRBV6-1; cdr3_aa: CASSEAAGGPETQYF
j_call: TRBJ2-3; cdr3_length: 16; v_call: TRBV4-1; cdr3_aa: CASSQVPGASTDTQYF
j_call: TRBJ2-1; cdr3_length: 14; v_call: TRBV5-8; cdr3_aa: CASSFYSVDNEQFF
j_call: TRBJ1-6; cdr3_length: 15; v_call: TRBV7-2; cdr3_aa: CASSLATADNSPLHF
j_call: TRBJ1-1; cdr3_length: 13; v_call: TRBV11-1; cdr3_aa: CASSPGPGTEAFF
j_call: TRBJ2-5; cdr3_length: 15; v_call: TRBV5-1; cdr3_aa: CASSLELAGGETQYF
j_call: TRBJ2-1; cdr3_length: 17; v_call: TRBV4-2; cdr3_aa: CASSQVGRRGVNNEQFF
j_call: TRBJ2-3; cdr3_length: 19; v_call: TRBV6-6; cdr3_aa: CASRYTPGLGELSTDTQYF
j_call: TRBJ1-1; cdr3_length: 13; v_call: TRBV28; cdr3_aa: CASSLTTSTEAFF